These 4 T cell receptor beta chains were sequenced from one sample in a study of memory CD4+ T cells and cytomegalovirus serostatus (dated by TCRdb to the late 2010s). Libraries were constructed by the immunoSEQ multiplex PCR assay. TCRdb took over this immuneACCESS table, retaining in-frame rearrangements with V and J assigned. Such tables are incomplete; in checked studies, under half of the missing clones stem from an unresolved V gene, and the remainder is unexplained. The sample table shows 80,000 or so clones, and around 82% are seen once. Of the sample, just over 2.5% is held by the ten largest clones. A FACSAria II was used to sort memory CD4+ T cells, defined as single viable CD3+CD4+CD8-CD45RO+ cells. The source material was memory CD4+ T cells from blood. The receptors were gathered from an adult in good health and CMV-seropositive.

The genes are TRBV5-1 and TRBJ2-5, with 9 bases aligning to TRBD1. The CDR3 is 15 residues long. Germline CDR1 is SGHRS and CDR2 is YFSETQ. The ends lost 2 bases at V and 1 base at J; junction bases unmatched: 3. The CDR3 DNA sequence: TGCGCCAGCAGCTTCGGACAGGGGTCCCAAGAGACCCAGTACTTC. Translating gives CASSFGQGSQETQYF.

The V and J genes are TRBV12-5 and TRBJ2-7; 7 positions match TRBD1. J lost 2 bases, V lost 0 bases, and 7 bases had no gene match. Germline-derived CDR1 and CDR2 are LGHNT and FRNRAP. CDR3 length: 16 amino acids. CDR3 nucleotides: TGTGCTAGTGGTTTGGTACTTGGGACAGCACCCTACGAGCAGTACTTC. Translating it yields CASGLVLGTAPYEQYF.

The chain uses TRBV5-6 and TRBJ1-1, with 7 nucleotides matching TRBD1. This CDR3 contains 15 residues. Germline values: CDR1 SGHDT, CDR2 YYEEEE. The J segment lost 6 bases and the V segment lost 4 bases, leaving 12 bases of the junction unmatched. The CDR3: CASSLAGGGGAEAFF. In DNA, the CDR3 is TGTGCCAGCAGCCTCGCCGGAGGGGGCGGTGCTGAAGCTTTCTTT.

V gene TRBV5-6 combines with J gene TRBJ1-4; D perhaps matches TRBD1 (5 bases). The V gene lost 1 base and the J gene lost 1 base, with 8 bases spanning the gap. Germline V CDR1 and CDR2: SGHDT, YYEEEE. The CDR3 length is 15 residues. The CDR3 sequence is CASSLLGGTNEKLFF. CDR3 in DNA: TGTGCCAGCAGCTTGCTGGGGGGAACTAATGAAAAACTGTTTTTT. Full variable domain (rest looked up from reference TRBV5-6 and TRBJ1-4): DAGVTQSPTHLIKTRGQQVTLRCSPKSGHDTVSWYQQALGQGPQFIFQYYEEEERQRGNFPDRFSGHQFPNYSSELNVNALLLGDSALYLCASSLLGGTNEKLFFGSGTQLSVL.